This TCR beta chain was captured in a study of STAT5B mutations in CD4+ large granular lymphocyte leukemia. Assay: immunoSEQ multiplex PCR; the TCRdb copy retains only in-frame clones and omits some. The profile covers 40,000 to 45,000 clones, with about four fifths appearing a single time and approximately 3.8% taken by the ten largest. This TCR was recovered from a human donor in good health. Sequencing was carried out using CD4+ T cells from blood buffy coats.

CDR3 sequence: CSVPGTGKIGYTF. CDR3 DNA sequence: TGCAGCGTACCCGGGACAGGGAAAATAGGCTACACCTTC. The V call is TRBV29-1, the J call TRBJ1-2; 9 nucleotides match TRBD1. Trimming cost V 6 bases and J 8 bases; bases outside gene matches: 10. The length of the CDR3 is 13 residues. Germline values: CDR1 SQVTM, CDR2 ANQGSEA.